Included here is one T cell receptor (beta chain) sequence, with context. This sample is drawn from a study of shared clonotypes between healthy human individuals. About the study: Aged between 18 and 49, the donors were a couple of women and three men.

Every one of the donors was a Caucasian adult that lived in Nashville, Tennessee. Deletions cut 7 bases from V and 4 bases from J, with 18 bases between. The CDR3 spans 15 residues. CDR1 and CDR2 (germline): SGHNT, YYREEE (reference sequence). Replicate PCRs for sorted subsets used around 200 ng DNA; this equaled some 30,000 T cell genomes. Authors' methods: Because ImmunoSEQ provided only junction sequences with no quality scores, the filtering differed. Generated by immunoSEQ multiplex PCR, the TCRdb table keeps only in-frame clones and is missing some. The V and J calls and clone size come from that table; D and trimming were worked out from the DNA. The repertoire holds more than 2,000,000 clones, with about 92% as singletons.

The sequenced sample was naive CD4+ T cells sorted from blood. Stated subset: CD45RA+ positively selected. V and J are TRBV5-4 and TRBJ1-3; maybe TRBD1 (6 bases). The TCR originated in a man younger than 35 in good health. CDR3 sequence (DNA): TGTGCCAGCTTTACCGGGGGCGCACCCGGAAACACCATATATTTT. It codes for CASFTGGAPGNTIYF.